Here is one T cell receptor beta chain with its context. Its specificity is unknown. Using immunoSEQ multiplex PCR, the repertoire was profiled, and TCRdb retains in-frame clones only, with some absent. The data contain under 80,000 clones, roughly 90% of them singletons. Prior autoimmune disease or systemic immunosuppression barred patients. This sample was taken from a study of OX40 agonist ivuxolimab in advanced cancers. Study results and limitations: The CD4+ and CD8+ T cells in the blood had expanded clonally by week 6 at 0.1 to 3.0 mg/kg.

The CDR3 is 17 residues long. Germline lookup yields CDR1 LNHDA and CDR2 SQIVND (reference sequence). V lost 3 bases to trimming and J lost 7 bases, with 19 bases between them. The V gene is TRBV19, the J gene TRBJ1-6, with D perhaps matching TRBD1 (5 bases). The TCR was taken from an adult with an advanced solid tumor such as melanoma, head and neck, liver or kidney cancer. The input for sequencing was CD4+ or CD8+ T cells sorted from blood, taken in a trial of the OX40 agonist ivuxolimab. The CDR3 coding sequence is TGTGCCAGTAGTATTACCCTAACAGGTGAGGGGAATTCACCCCTCCACTTT. Its translation is CASSITLTGEGNSPLHF.